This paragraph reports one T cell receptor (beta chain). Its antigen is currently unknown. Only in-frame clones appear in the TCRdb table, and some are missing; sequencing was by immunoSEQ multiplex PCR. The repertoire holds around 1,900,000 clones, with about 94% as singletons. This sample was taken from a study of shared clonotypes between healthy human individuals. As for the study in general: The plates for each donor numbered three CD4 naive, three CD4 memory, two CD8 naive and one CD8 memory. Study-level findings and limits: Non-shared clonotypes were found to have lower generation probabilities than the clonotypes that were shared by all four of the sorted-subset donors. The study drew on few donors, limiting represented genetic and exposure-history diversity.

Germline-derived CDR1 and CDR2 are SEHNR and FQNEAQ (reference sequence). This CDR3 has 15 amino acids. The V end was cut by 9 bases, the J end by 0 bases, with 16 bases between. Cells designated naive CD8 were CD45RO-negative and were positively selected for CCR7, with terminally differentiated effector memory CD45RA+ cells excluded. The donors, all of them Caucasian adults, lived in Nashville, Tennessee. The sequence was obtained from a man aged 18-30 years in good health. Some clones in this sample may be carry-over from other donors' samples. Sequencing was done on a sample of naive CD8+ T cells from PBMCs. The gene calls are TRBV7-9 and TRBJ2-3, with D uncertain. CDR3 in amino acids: CASSPPRISTDTQYF. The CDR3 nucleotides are TGTGCCAGTTCCCCCCCTCGAATCAGCACAGATACGCAGTATTTT.